These T cell receptor beta chains were read from a single sample in a study of neurological immune-mediated disorders. In TCRdb, the 5' RACE reads were re-called with MiXCR into one record per CDR3 protein. The sample has more than 60,000 distinct CDR3 sequences; less than 4% are singletons. The sequencing input was PBMCs. Source of these receptors: a woman between 50 and 59 years old with multiple sclerosis. CDR3s include the opening cysteine and the closing phenylalanine or tryptophan. D genes are given only for firm matches. A row's size may be missing; if present it is once, few, many or a size class.

clone_size	d_call	v_call	j_call	cdr3_nt	cdr3_aa
few	TRBD1	TRBV20-1	TRBJ1-5	TGCAGTGCCGACAGGGCGGGTGGCAATCAGCCCCAGAATTTT	CSADRAGGNQPQNF
many	TRBD1	TRBV5-5	TRBJ1-1	TGTGCCAGCAGCTCGGACAGGGCGTTCACTGAAGCTTTCTTT	CASSSDRAFTEAFF
many	NA	TRBV7-2	TRBJ2-2	TGTGCCAGCAGCTTCGCCTCATCCTTAAACACCGGGGAGCTGTTTTTT	CASSFASSLNTGELFF
few	NA	TRBV19	TRBJ2-7	TGTGCCAGTAGGAACCAGGAGGTAGGCGAGCAGTACTTC	CASRNQEVGEQYF
many	NA	TRBV27	TRBJ2-2	TGTGCCGCGCGAGGGAGCAGGGCTGTCGGGGAGCTGTTTTTT	CAARGSRAVGELFF
many	NA	TRBV20-1	TRBJ1-4	TGCAGTGCTCCCAGGGGTAATGAAAAACTGTTTTTT	CSAPRGNEKLFF
many	TRBD2	TRBV12-3/TRBV12-4	TRBJ2-2	TGTGCCAGCACCCCGGGACTAGCGGGAGGGTATACCGGGGAGCTGTTTTTT	CASTPGLAGGYTGELFF
many	TRBD1	TRBV12-3/TRBV12-4	TRBJ1-5	TGTGCCACCGGGACAGGGCCTCGTCAGCCCCAGCATTTT	CATGTGPRQPQHF
many	TRBD2	TRBV20-1	TRBJ2-3	TGCAGTGAAAGTCTAGCGGGAGAAGGGGATACGCAGTATTTT	CSESLAGEGDTQYF
many	NA	TRBV5-1	TRBJ1-4	TGCGCCAGCACCGCCGGACAGACTGGTAATGAAAAACTGTTTTTT	CASTAGQTGNEKLFF
NA	TRBD1	TRBV6-2/TRBV6-3	TRBJ1-5	TGTGCCAGCAGTTACACGACAGGGGGCAATCAGCCCCAGCATTTT	CASSYTTGGNQPQHF
many	NA	TRBV5-1	TRBJ2-3	TGCGCCAGCAGCTTGGCGGGAAACACAGATACGCAGTATTTT	CASSLAGNTDTQYF
many	TRBD2	TRBV5-1	TRBJ2-2	TGCGCCAGTACCGATTTAGCGGGAGTGAGCGGGGAGCTGTTTTTT	CASTDLAGVSGELFF
many	NA	TRBV6-6	TRBJ2-7	TGTGCCAGCACCACCGGGACAAACTACGAGCAGTACTTC	CASTTGTNYEQYF
many	TRBD1	TRBV6-1	TRBJ2-1	TGTGCCAGCAGTGGGGAAGTCGGGGACAGGGGGCTCCATTTCAACAATGAGCAGTTCTTC	CASSGEVGDRGLHFNNEQFF
many	NA	TRBV5-1	TRBJ1-2	TGCGCCAGCAGCTTAACCTCTCCCCTCAGGGGAGGATATGGCTACACCTTC	CASSLTSPLRGGYGYTF
many	TRBD1	TRBV3-1	TRBJ1-1	TGTGCCAGCAGCCCCCGGGACAGGGGTGGTGAAGCTTTCTTT	CASSPRDRGGEAFF
many	TRBD1	TRBV12-3/TRBV12-4	TRBJ1-4	TGTGCCAGCAGTGGACAGGGGAAGGAAAAACTGTTTTTT	CASSGQGKEKLFF
many	NA	TRBV7-2	TRBJ2-1	TGTGCCAGCAGCTTAGCCGGGACCACCCACAATGAGCAGTTCTTC	CASSLAGTTHNEQFF
many	TRBD1	TRBV5-1	TRBJ2-3	TGCGCCAGCAGCTTGGACGGCAGGGGGCAGACAGATACGCAGTATTTT	CASSLDGRGQTDTQYF
NA	NA	TRBV24-1	TRBJ2-1	TGTGCCACCGGGGAAGCCACCCGCAATGAGCAGTTCTTC	CATGEATRNEQFF
many	TRBD1	TRBV5-1	TRBJ1-5	TGCGCCAGCAGCCCGGGACAGGAGGGTCAGCCCCAGCATTTT	CASSPGQEGQPQHF
few	TRBD1	TRBV2	TRBJ1-6	TGTGCCAGCAGTGGGGGCAGGGGGGATTCACCCCTCAACTTT	CASSGGRGDSPLNF
many	NA	TRBV12-3/TRBV12-4	TRBJ1-6	TGTGCCAGCAGTTTGTCAGGGGAGTACTCACCCCTCCACTTT	CASSLSGEYSPLHF
many	NA	TRBV6-5	TRBJ1-5	TGTGCCAGCAGTTACGGGGGTAGCAATCAGCCCCAGCATTTT	CASSYGGSNQPQHF
few	NA	TRBV20-1	TRBJ2-7	TGCAGTGCTAGAGGCCTCGACTACGCCAGCTCCTACGAGCAGTACTTC	CSARGLDYASSYEQYF
many	NA	TRBV20-1	TRBJ2-4	TGCAGTGCACGCCCACCTGGCGAAAACATTCAGTACTTC	CSARPPGENIQYF
many	NA	TRBV9	TRBJ2-7	TGTGCCAGCAGCGTAGCGGACAGCTCCTACGAGCAGTACTTC	CASSVADSSYEQYF
many	NA	TRBV4-3	TRBJ2-3	TGCGCCAGCAGCCAAGATGTAGAGGCAACTCACCCAGATACGCAGTATTTT	CASSQDVEATHPDTQYF
medium-sized	NA	TRBV7-6	TRBJ2-7	TGTGCCAGCAGCTTAGGTAGCGGACCTTACGAGCAGTACTTC	CASSLGSGPYEQYF
many	NA	TRBV5-1	TRBJ1-1	TGCGCCAGCAGCGCAAAGGGGACAGAAGCTTTCTTT	CASSAKGTEAFF
many	NA	TRBV12-3/TRBV12-4	TRBJ2-7	TGTGCCAGCAGTTTAGCGCTGGGGGTGGCCTACGAGCAGTACTTC	CASSLALGVAYEQYF
few	TRBD1	TRBV5-6	TRBJ1-1	TGTGCCAGCAGGCGAACAGGGGTGAACACTGAAGCTTTCTTT	CASRRTGVNTEAFF
many	NA	TRBV12-3/TRBV12-4	TRBJ1-5	TGTGCCAGCAGTTGGGGGGGGAGCAATCAGCCCCAGCATTTT	CASSWGGSNQPQHF
many	TRBD2	TRBV20-1	TRBJ2-7	TGCAGTGCTAGTTCCGGGATGGGACTAGCGGGACCTCAAGGTGACGAGCAGTACTTC	CSASSGMGLAGPQGDEQYF
NA	NA	TRBV10-3	TRBJ2-1	TGTGCCATCAGTGAGCCAACCCGGAGGGAGCAGTTCTTC	CAISEPTRREQFF
many	NA	TRBV6-2/TRBV6-3	TRBJ2-2	TGTGCCAGCAGGGACACCCCCGACACCGGGGAGCTGTTTTTT	CASRDTPDTGELFF
many	NA	TRBV12-3/TRBV12-4	TRBJ2-1	TGTGCCAGCAGTTTAGTGCAGGCCTACAATGAGCAGTTCTTC	CASSLVQAYNEQFF
many	TRBD1	TRBV29-1	TRBJ1-1	TGCAGCGTTTCGACAGGGGGGGCTTTCAACACTGAAGCTTTCTTT	CSVSTGGAFNTEAFF
many	NA	TRBV7-9	TRBJ2-2	TGTGCCAGCAGCTTTGGACAGATTAACACCGGGGAGCTGTTTTTT	CASSFGQINTGELFF
many	NA	TRBV7-2	TRBJ2-5	TGTGCCAGCAGCTTAAACTTCCAGGGCCCTGGGGAGACCCAGTACTTC	CASSLNFQGPGETQYF
many	NA	TRBV5-1	TRBJ2-1	TGCGCCAGCAGCTTGCAGTCTCTCCGTGGTGAGCAGTTCTTC	CASSLQSLRGEQFF
many	NA	TRBV5-1	TRBJ1-4	TGCGCCAGCAGCTGGAGTACAACTAATGAAAAACTGTTTTTT	CASSWSTTNEKLFF
many	NA	TRBV7-2	TRBJ2-2	TGTGCCAGCAGCGTGGATCGAAGGGGGGAGCTGTTTTTT	CASSVDRRGELFF
many	TRBD2	TRBV20-1	TRBJ2-7	TGCAGTGCTAGAGACGCTAGCGGGAGCCCCCACGAGCAGTACTTC	CSARDASGSPHEQYF
many	NA	TRBV20-1	TRBJ1-5	TGCAGTGCTAGTACCAGGAACGATCAGCCCCAGCATTTT	CSASTRNDQPQHF
many	NA	TRBV11-3	TRBJ2-5	TGTGCCAGCAGCTCGCGACGGTCCCAAGAGACCCAGTACTTC	CASSSRRSQETQYF
many	TRBD1	TRBV5-1	TRBJ2-5	TGCGCCAGCAGACAGGGGCAGGTTGGTGAGACCCAGTACTTC	CASRQGQVGETQYF
many	NA	TRBV7-3	TRBJ2-7	TGTGCCAGCAGCGCACTAGACAACGAGCAGTACTTC	CASSALDNEQYF
many	NA	TRBV11-2	TRBJ2-2	TGTGCCAGCAGCTTTGGCAGGCTGGCCACCGGGGAGCTGTTTTTT	CASSFGRLATGELFF
many	NA	TRBV9	TRBJ2-2	TGTGCCAGCAGCGAAGGGGGGCTGAAAGGCGGGGAGCTGTTTTTT	CASSEGGLKGGELFF
many	TRBD2	TRBV20-1	TRBJ2-7	TGCAGTGCCTGGGGCGGGAGGGTAGGTGAGCAGTACTTC	CSAWGGRVGEQYF
many	NA	TRBV6-2/TRBV6-3	TRBJ1-1	TGTGCCAGCAGTGATCCGGGACATTCGGGTACCACTGAAGCTTTCTTT	CASSDPGHSGTTEAFF
many	NA	TRBV11-2	TRBJ2-5	TGTGCCAGCAGCTTAGATGGGGTCGGGACCCAGTACTTC	CASSLDGVGTQYF
many	NA	TRBV12-3/TRBV12-4	TRBJ2-5	TGTGCCAGCAGTTTTCGAGGGGAAGAGACCCAGTACTTC	CASSFRGEETQYF